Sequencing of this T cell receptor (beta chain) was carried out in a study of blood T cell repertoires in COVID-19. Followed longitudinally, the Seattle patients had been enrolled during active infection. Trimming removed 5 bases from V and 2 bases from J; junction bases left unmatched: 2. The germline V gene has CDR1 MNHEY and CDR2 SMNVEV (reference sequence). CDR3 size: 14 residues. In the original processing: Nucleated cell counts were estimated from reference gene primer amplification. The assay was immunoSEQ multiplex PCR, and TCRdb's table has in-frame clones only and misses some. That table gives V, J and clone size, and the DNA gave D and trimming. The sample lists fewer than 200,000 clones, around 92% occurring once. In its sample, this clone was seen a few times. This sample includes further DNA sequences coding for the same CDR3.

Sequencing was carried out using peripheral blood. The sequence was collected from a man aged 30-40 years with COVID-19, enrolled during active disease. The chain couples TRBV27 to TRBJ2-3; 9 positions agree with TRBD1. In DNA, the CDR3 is TGTGCCAGCAGTGACAGGGGGGTCACAGATACGCAGTATTTT. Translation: CASSDRGVTDTQYF.